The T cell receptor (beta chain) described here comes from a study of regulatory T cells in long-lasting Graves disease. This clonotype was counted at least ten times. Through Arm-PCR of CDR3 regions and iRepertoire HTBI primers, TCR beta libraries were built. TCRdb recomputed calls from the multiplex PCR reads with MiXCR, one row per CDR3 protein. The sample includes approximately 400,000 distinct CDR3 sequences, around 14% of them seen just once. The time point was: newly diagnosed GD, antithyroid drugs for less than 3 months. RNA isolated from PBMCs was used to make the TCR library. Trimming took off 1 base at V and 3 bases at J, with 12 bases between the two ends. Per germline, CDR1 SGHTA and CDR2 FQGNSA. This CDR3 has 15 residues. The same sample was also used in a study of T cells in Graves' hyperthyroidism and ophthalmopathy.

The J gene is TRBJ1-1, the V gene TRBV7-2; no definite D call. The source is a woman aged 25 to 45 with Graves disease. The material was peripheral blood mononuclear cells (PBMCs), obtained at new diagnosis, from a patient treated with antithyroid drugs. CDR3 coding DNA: TGTGCCAGCAGCTTAGTAGGCAGGACCCACACTGAAGCTTTCTTT. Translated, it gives CASSLVGRTHTEAFF.